Listed below are T cell receptor beta chains from one sample, sequenced in a study of PD-1 blockade in classical Hodgkin lymphoma. TCRdb keeps only in-frame clones here, not all; method: immunoSEQ multiplex PCR. The repertoire holds roughly 100,000 clones, with approximately 89% as singletons. This specimen consisted of peripheral blood mononuclear cells (PBMCs), obtained before the fourth cycle of nivolumab. The receptors come from a human donor with classical Hodgkin lymphoma. Both conserved end residues are part of each CDR3. D genes are given only for firm matches. Not all rows give a size; the values are once, few, many and, for expanded clones, a class.

v_gene	d_gene	abundance	len	j_gene	CDR3aa	CDR3nt
TRBV6-5	.	.	15	TRBJ1-1	CASSYGGSQNTEAFF	TGTGCCAGCAGTTACGGCGGCAGTCAGAACACTGAAGCTTTCTTT
TRBV5-1	.	many	12	TRBJ1-2	CASSLEGYGYTF	TGCGCCAGCAGCTTGGAGGGCTACGGCTACACCTTC
TRBV7-2	TRBD1	.	15	TRBJ1-2	CASSQGQGGGYGYTF	TGTGCCAGCAGCCAAGGACAGGGCGGTGGCTATGGCTACACCTTC
TRBV7-2	.	once	14	TRBJ2-1	CASTAFYSYNEQFF	TGTGCCAGCACCGCTTTCTACTCCTACAATGAGCAGTTCTTC
TRBV5-1	.	.	13	TRBJ2-7	CASSPTTPYEQYF	TGCGCCAGCAGCCCCACTACCCCCTACGAGCAGTACTTC
TRBV4-3	TRBD2	.	15	TRBJ2-7	CASSLGLAQTYEQYF	TGCGCCAGCAGCCTCGGACTAGCTCAAACCTACGAGCAGTACTTC
TRBV28	.	once	14	TRBJ1-4	CASNLRQENEKLFF	TGTGCCAGCAACCTAAGGCAGGAAAATGAAAAACTGTTTTTT
TRBV2	.	few	13	TRBJ2-1	CASSTDWDNEQFF	TGTGCCAGCAGTACAGACTGGGACAATGAGCAGTTCTTC
TRBV19	TRBD1	once	13	TRBJ2-5	CASSRDRPGTQYF	TGTGCCAGTAGTCGGGACAGACCAGGGACCCAGTACTTC
TRBV19	TRBD1	.	15	TRBJ1-5	CASSIDRGMNQPQHF	TGTGCCAGTAGTATTGACAGGGGTATGAATCAGCCCCAGCATTTT
TRBV11-2	.	.	18	TRBJ2-1	CASSLWVWEAISIDEQFF	TGTGCCAGCAGCTTGTGGGTCTGGGAGGCCATCAGTATCGATGAGCAGTTCTTC
TRBV12-2	.	once	17	TRBJ2-1	CASRLKGTRCSYNEQFF	TGTGCAAGTCGCTTAAAAGGGACTCGCTGCTCCTACAATGAGCAGTTCTTC
TRBV7-2	.	.	11	TRBJ2-1	CASSRANEQFF	TGTGCCAGCAGCCGGGCGAATGAGCAGTTCTTC
TRBV19	TRBD1	few	15	TRBJ1-1	CASSMVQGRDTEAFF	TGTGCCAGTAGTATGGTACAGGGGAGGGACACTGAAGCTTTCTTT
TRBV19	.	.	15	TRBJ2-1	CASSGGYISDNEQFF	TGTGCCAGTAGCGGGGGCTACATCTCTGACAATGAGCAGTTCTTC
TRBV15	TRBD2	.	15	TRBJ2-5	CATSRRPSGGETQYF	TGTGCCACCAGCCGCAGACCCAGCGGGGGGGAGACCCAGTACTTC
TRBV6-5	.	.	15	TRBJ1-5	CASSYSSQGQGPQHF	TGTGCCAGCAGTTACTCGTCCCAGGGGCAAGGGCCCCAGCATTTT
TRBV7-9	.	once	14	TRBJ2-2	CASSFGMNTGELFF	TGTGCCAGCAGCTTCGGTATGAACACCGGGGAGCTGTTTTTT
TRBV5-1	.	.	12	TRBJ2-7	CASSRGVREQYF	TGCGCCAGCAGCAGGGGGGTCCGGGAGCAGTACTTC
TRBV11-1	TRBD2	.	16	TRBJ2-2	CASSLAQAGGSGELFF	TGTGCCAGCAGCTTAGCGCAAGCGGGAGGGTCCGGGGAGCTGTTTTTT
TRBV6-5	.	.	16	TRBJ2-6	CASSYSGSSGANVLTF	TGTGCCAGCAGTTACTCGGGGTCATCTGGGGCCAACGTCCTGACTTTC
TRBV6-6	TRBD1	.	15	TRBJ2-2	CASSTGDTNTGELFF	TGTGCCAGCAGTACAGGGGACACGAACACCGGGGAGCTGTTTTTT
TRBV19	.	.	16	TRBJ2-5	CASSALGRQLQETQYF	TGTGCCAGTAGTGCGCTGGGACGGCAACTTCAAGAGACCCAGTACTTC
TRBV6-1	TRBD1	.	15	TRBJ1-1	CASSEAYRGPSEAFF	TGTGCCAGCAGTGAAGCATACAGGGGGCCTTCGGAAGCTTTCTTT
TRBV28	.	.	12	TRBJ1-2	CASSTARGGYTF	TGTGCCAGCAGTACGGCGAGGGGCGGCTACACCTTC